Below, one TCR beta chain is given with its context. This clonotype turned up a few times. Its antigen is still unknown. Base-call qualities are not available, and no considerably larger clone is one nucleotide away. Ficoll-Paque density gradient centrifugation was the method used to isolate PBMCs. TCRdb records Illumina NovaSeq 6000 as the sequencer. Using 5'RACE with constant-segment primers, TCRalpha and TCRbeta cDNA libraries were constructed, with sample barcodes and unique molecular identifiers added in the process. RNA was extracted from every sample with Trizol reagent. Amplification of the libraries took two PCR steps, and the second step added a second sample barcode plus Illumina TruSeq adapters. Libraries were sequenced on an Illumina NovaSeq with 2 x 150 bp paired-end reads. The paper's processing steps were these. With migec v1.2.7, reads were demultiplexed and then collapsed into UMI-guided consensus sequences. Using mixcr v2.1.11, the UMI consensuses were aligned to TRA and TRB V and J templates and assembled into clonotypes. Clonotypes were classified as expanded or contracted when called significant by both edgeR and NoisET, with noise models trained on biological replicates. For edgeR calls, the cutoffs were a false discovery rate-adjusted p below 0.01 and a log2 fold-change threshold of 1. As an exploratory analysis of dynamics, max-normalized trajectories of the 1000 most abundant clonotypes were examined with PCA combined with hierarchical clustering. Separately sequenced CD4+ and CD8+ repertoires were used to assign a CD4 or CD8 phenotype to each responding clone. The public reads were quality trimmed at Q25 with fastp and then assembled into clones with MiXCR by TCRdb, keeping productive beta chains. One record per CDR3 amino acid sequence lists the most common genes and DNA. V and J calls and clone size were set by TCRdb, not the authors. The sample contains approximately 430,000 distinct CDR3 sequences, 20% to 30% of them found a single time. Of the sample, roughly 13% falls within the top ten clones.

These data come from a study of T-cell memory formation after mild COVID-19 (TCRdb year 2021). For the wider study: Most TCR sequence clusters were specific to one of the two donors. The cohort was made up of two young adult volunteers, one female and one male, who were previously healthy. Longitudinal TCRalpha and TCRbeta repertoire sequencing tracked T-cell clones expanding and contracting after mild COVID-19 in a couple of donors. Summary of the overall study and its limitations: Balanced CD4/CD8 phenotypes were observed for clones contracting from day 15 to 85, whereas a bias towards CD4+ was observed for a second wave of clones expanding from day 15 to 37. Whether the second-wave clones peaking on day 37 were SARS-CoV-2 specific was not confirmed. Some responding clones were found in pre-infection memory, which suggests that pre-existing cross-reactive memory T cells took part in the SARS-CoV-2 response. Contracting CD4+ clones were found mainly in CM and EM memory subsets, while CD8+ clones were enriched in EMRA. Only a couple of mild cases were covered by the study, and larger cohorts that include severe cases with pre-infection samples were considered necessary.

Via the germline V gene, CDR1 is LGHNA and CDR2 YNFKEQ. Trimming takes 4 bases off V and 4 bases off J; junction bases not matched to a gene: 14. Including cysteine and phenylalanine, the CDR3 has 17 amino acids. CDR3 DNA only is kept here, 51 bases in frame from base 1. The TCR sequence derives from an adult woman who had mild COVID-19 (a few samples of this study predate the infection). The sample titles of this study are shuffled in the database, so cell type and time point are left out; the donor was told from shared clones. This receptor chain uses TRBV4-2 and TRBJ2-3; 7 of the junction bases match TRBD2. The source material was PBMCs or a T cell subset sorted from them (not recorded which). The nucleotides are TGTGCCAGCAGCCGGGTCGAATTTCGGGGGGAGTCAGATACGCAGTATTTT. Its protein product is CASSRVEFRGESDTQYF.